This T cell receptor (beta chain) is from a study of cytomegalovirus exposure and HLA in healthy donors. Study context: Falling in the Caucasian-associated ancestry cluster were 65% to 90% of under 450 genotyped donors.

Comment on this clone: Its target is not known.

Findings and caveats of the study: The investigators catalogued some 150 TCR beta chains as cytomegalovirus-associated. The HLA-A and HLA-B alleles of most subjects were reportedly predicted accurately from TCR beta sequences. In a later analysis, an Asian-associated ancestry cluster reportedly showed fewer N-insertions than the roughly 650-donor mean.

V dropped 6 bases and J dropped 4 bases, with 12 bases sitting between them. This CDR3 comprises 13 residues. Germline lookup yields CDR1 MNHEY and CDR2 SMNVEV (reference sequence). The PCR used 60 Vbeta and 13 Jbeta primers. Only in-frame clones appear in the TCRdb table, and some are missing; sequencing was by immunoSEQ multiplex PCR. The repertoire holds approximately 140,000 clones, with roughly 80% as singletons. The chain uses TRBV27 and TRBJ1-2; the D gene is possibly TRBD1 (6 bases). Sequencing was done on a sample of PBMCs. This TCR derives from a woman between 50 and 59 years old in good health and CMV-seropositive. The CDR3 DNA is TGTGCCAGCAGCCTATCGACAGGCTATGGCTACACCTTC. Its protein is CASSLSTGYGYTF.